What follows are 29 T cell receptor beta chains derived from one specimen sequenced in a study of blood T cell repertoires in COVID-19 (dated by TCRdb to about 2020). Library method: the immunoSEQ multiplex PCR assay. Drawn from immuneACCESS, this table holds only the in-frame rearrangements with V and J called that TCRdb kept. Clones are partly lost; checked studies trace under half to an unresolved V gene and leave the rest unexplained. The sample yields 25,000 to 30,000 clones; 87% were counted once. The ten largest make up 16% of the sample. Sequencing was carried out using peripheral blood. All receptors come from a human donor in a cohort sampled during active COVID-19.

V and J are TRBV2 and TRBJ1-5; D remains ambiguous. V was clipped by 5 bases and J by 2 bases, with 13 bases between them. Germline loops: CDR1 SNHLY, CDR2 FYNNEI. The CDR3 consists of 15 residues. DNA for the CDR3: TGTGCCAGCAGTAGGACCGGGGTGGGCAATCAGCCCCAGCATTTT. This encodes CASSRTGVGNQPQHF.

The CDR3, as DNA: TGTGCCAGCAGTTACAGGCTAGCGGGATCGAACACCGGGGAGCTGTTTTTT. Translated: CASSYRLAGSNTGELFF. The rearrangement joins TRBV6-2 or TRBV6-3 to TRBJ2-2; 9 bases fit TRBD2. The CDR3 has 17 residues. Germline CDR1 reads MNHEY; CDR2 reads SVGEGT. Germline trimming cut 2 bases from V and 0 bases from J; bases unmatched to any gene: 4.

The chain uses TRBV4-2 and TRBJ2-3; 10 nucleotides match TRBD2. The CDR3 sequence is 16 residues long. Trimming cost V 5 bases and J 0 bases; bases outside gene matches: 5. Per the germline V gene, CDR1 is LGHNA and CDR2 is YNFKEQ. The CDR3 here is CASSSRTSGSTDTQYF. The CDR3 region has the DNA TGTGCCAGCAGCTCCCGGACTAGCGGAAGCACAGATACGCAGTATTTT.

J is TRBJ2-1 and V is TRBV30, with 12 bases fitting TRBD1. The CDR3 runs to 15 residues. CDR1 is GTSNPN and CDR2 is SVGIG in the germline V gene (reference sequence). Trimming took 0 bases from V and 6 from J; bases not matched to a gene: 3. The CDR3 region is CAWSVPGQGANEQFF. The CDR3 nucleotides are TGTGCCTGGAGTGTACCGGGACAGGGGGCCAATGAGCAGTTCTTC.

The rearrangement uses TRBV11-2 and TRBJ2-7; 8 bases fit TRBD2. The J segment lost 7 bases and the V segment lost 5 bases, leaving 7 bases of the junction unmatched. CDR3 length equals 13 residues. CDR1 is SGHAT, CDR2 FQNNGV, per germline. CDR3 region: CASSTGTRGEQYF. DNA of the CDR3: TGTGCCAGCAGCACCGGGACTAGAGGAGAGCAGTACTTC.

In DNA, the CDR3 is TGTGCCAGCAGCCAAGATGGGCAGACAGGAAACACCATATATTTT. It specifies CASSQDGQTGNTIYF. The chain combines TRBV4-2 with TRBJ1-3; no clear D gene. Germline-derived CDR1 and CDR2 are LGHNA and YNFKEQ. V was shortened by 0 bases and J by 4 bases, with 10 bases between the two germline ends. This CDR3 is 15 amino acids long.

Here the CDR3 reads CASSGAGQLNSPLHF. In DNA, the CDR3 is TGCGCCAGCAGCGGGGCCGGACAGCTTAATTCACCCCTCCACTTT. V is TRBV5-1 and J is TRBJ1-6; weak D call: TRBD1 (6 bases). The CDR3 is made up of 15 amino acids. The germline V gene encodes CDR1 SGHRS and CDR2 YFSETQ. Trimming pared 4 bases from V and 6 bases from J, leaving 14 bases between. The whole variable domain, remainder taken from reference TRBV5-1 and TRBJ1-6, is KAGVTQTPRYLIKTRGQQVTLSCSPISGHRSVSWYQQTPGQGLQFLFEYFSETQRNKGNFPGRFSGRQFSNSRSEMNVSTLELGDSALYLCASSGAGQLNSPLHFGNGTRLTVT.

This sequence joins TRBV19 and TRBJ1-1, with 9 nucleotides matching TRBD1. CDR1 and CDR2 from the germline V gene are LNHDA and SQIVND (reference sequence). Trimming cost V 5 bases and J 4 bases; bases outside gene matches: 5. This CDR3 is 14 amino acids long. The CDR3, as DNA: TGTGCCAGTAGTCCCTCGGACAGGGGCACTGAAGCTTTCTTT. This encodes CASSPSDRGTEAFF.

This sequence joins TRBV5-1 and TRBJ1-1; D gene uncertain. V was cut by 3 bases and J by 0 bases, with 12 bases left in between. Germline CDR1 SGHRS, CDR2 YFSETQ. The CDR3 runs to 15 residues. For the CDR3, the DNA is TGCGCCAGCAGCTATCCGAATACAATGAACACTGAAGCTTTCTTT. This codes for CASSYPNTMNTEAFF. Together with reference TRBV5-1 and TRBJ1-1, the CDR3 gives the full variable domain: KAGVTQTPRYLIKTRGQQVTLSCSPISGHRSVSWYQQTPGQGLQFLFEYFSETQRNKGNFPGRFSGRQFSNSRSEMNVSTLELGDSALYLCASSYPNTMNTEAFFGQGTRLTVV.

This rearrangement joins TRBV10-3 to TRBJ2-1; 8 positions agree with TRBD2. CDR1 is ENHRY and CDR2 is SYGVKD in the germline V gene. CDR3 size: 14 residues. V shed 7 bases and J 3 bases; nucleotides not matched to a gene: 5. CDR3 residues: CAITEGTSYNEQFF. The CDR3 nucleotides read TGTGCCATCACCGAGGGGACTAGCTACAATGAGCAGTTCTTC.

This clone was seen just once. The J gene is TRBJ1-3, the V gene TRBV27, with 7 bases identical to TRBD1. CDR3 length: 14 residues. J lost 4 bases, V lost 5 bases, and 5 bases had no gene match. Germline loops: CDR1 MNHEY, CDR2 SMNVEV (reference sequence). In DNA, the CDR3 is TGTGCCAGCAGTCCCCCGGGACAGGGAAACACCATATATTTT. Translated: CASSPPGQGNTIYF.

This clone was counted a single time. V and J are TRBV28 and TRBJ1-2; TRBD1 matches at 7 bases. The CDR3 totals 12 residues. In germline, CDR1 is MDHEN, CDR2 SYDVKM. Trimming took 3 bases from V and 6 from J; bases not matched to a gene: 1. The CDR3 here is CASSLQGDGYTF. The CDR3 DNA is TGTGCCAGCAGTTTGCAGGGGGATGGCTACACCTTC.

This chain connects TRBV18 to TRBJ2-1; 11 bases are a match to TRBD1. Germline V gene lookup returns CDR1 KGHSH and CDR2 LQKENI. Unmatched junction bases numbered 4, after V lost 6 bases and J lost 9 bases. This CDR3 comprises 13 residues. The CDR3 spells CASSRTGGGEQFF. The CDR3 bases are TGTGCCAGCTCCCGGACAGGGGGCGGTGAGCAGTTCTTC. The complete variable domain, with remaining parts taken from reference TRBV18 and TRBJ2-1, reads NAGVMQNPRHLVRRRGQEARLRCSPMKGHSHVYWYRQLPEEGLKFMVYLQKENIIDESGMPKERFSAEFPKEGPSILRIQQVVRGDSAAYFCASSRTGGGEQFFGPGTRLTVL.

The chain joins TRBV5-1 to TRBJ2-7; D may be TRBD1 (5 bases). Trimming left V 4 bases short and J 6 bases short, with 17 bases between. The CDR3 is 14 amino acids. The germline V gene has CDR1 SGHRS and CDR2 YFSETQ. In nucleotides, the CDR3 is TGCGCCAGCAGCCCCCAAACAGGCCCCAGCGAGCAGTACTTC. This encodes CASSPQTGPSEQYF.

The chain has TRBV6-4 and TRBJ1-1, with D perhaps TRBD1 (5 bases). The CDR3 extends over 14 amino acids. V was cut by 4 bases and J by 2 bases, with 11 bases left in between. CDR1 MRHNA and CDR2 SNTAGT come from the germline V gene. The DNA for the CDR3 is TGTGCCAGCAGTGCCACAGGAGCAAACACTGAAGCTTTCTTT. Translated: CASSATGANTEAFF.

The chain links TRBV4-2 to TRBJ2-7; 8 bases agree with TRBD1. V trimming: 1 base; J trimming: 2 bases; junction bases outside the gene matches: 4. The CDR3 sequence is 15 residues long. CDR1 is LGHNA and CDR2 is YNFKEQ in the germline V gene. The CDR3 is CASSQGQDRAYEQYF. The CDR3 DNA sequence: TGTGCCAGCAGCCAAGGGCAGGACAGGGCCTACGAGCAGTACTTC.

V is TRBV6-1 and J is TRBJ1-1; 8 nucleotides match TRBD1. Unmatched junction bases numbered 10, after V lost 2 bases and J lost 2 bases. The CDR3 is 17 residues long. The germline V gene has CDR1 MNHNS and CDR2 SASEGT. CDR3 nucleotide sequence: TGTGCCAGCAGTGAAATAGGGTCAGGGGGCCTCAACACTGAAGCTTTCTTT. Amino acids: CASSEIGSGGLNTEAFF.

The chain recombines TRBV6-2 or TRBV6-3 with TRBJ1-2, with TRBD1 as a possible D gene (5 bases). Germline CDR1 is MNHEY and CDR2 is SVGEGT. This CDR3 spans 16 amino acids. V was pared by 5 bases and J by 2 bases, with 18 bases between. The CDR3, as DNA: TGTGCCAGCAGTCTCCTGGGACTCCAGCCAAACTATGGCTACACCTTC. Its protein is CASSLLGLQPNYGYTF.

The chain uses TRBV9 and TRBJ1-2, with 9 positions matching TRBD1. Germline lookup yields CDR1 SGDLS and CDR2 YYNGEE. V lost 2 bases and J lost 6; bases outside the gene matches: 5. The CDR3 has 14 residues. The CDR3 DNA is TGTGCCAGCAGCGTCGGGACAGGGAAAGATGGCTACACCTTC. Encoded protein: CASSVGTGKDGYTF.

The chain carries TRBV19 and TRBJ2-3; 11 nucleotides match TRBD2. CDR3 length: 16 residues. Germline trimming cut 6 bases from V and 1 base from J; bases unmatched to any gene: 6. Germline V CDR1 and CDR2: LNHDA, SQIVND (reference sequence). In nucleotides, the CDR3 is TGTGCCAGTAGGGATCTAGCGGGAGGTGGCACAGATACGCAGTATTTT. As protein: CASRDLAGGGTDTQYF. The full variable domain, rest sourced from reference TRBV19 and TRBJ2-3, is DGGITQSPKYLFRKEGQNVTLSCEQNLNHDAMYWYRQDPGQGLRLIYYSQIVNDFQKGDIAEGYSVSREKKESFPLTVTSAQKNPTAFYLCASRDLAGGGTDTQYFGPGTRLTVL.

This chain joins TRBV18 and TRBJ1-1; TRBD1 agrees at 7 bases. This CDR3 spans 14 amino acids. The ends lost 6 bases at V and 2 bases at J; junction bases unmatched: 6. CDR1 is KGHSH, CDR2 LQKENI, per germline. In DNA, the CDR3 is TGTGCCAGCTCGCCCGGGACAGAAAACACTGAAGCTTTCTTT. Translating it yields CASSPGTENTEAFF.

CDR3 bases: TGTGCCAGCAGCGCCGGACAGACCTACGAGCAGTACTTC. Translating it yields CASSAGQTYEQYF. The chain couples TRBV7-8 to TRBJ2-7; a weak D match, TRBD1 (6 bases). The CDR3 totals 13 residues. Germline V gives CDR1 SGHVS, CDR2 FQNEAQ. With 5 bases removed from V and 2 bases from J, the gap between germline ends came to 10 bases.

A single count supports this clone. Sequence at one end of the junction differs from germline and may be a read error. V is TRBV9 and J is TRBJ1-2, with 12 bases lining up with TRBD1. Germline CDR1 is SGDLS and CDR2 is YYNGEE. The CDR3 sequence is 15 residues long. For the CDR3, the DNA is TGTGCCCGCAGCGCCCGGGGGGGACAGGGGGCGGACTACACCTTC. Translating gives CARSARGGQGADYTF.

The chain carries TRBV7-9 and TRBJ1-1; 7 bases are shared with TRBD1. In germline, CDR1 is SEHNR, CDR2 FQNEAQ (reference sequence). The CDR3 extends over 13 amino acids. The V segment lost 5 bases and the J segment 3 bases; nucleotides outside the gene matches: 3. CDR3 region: CASSKGQHTEAFF. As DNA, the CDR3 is TGTGCCAGCAGCAAGGGACAGCACACTGAAGCTTTCTTT.

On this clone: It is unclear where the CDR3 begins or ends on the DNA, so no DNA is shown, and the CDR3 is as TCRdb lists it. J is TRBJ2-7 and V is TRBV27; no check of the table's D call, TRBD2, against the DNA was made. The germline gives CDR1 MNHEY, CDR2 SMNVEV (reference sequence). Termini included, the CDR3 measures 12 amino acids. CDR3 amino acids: CASTSGGGEQYF.

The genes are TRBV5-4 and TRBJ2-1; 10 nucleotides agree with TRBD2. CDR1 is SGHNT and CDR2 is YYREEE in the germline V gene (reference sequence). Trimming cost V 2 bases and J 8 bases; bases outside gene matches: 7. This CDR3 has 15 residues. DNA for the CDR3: TGTGCCAGCAGCTTTCAGCGGGGGGGCCCCGATGAGCAGTTCTTC. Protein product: CASSFQRGGPDEQFF.

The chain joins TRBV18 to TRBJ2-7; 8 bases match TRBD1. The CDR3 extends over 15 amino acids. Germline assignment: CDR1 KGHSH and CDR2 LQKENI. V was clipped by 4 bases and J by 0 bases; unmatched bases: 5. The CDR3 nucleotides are TGTGCCAGCTCACTAACAGGGGGAAGCTCCTACGAGCAGTACTTC. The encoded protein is CASSLTGGSSYEQYF.

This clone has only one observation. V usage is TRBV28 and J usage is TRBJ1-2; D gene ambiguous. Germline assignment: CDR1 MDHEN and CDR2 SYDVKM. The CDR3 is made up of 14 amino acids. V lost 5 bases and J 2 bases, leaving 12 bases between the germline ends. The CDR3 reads CASSTPGGNYGYTF. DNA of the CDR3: TGTGCCAGCAGTACCCCGGGAGGCAACTATGGCTACACCTTC.

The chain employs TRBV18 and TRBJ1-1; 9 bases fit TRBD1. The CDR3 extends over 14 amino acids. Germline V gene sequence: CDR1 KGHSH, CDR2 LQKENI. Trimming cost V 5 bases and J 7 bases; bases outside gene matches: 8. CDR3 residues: CASSETGGIGEAFF. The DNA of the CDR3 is TGTGCCAGCTCAGAGACAGGGGGTATCGGTGAAGCTTTCTTT.